This TCR beta chain was identified in a study of blood T cell repertoires in COVID-19. The protocol was immunoSEQ multiplex PCR, while the TCRdb copy is restricted to in-frame clones and leaves out a portion. The repertoire has about 79,000 clones, 80% to 90% of them found once; the top ten carry approximately 13%. V lost 4 bases to trimming and J lost 3 bases, with 11 bases between them. The CDR3 has 14 residues. In germline, CDR1 is SGHDT, CDR2 YYEEEE. The TCR comes from a man in his 70s with active or convalescent COVID-19. The specimen was peripheral blood. This chain uses TRBV5-6 with TRBJ1-3, with D uncertain. In nucleotides, the CDR3 is TGTGCCAGCAGCCTGGGAGAACTTGGAAACACCATATATTTT. Translating it yields CASSLGELGNTIYF. The full variable domain, completed using reference TRBV5-6 and TRBJ1-3, is DAGVTQSPTHLIKTRGQQVTLRCSPKSGHDTVSWYQQALGQGPQFIFQYYEEEERQRGNFPDRFSGHQFPNYSSELNVNALLLGDSALYLCASSLGELGNTIYFGEGSWLTVV.